This record looks at one T cell receptor (beta chain) sequence and its context. Its target is not known. Next came a second PCR, run for about 6 to 12 cycles, which used a sample-barcoded 5' primer along with a J-beta primer mix. Every single cDNA molecule received a tag from a template-switch adaptor with 12 random nucleotides. TCRdb fed the 5' RACE reads into MiXCR, producing one record per CDR3 protein. Counted here are over a million distinct CDR3 sequences, 45% occurring once; the ten biggest clones make up over 15%. This record comes from a study of blood T cells in healthy people across ages. General study findings and limits: Diversity of TCR beta per million T cells declined in a roughly linear way with age. The study found more naive CD4+ cells and higher diversity in long-lived than aged donors.

This TCR was sampled from a woman aged 60-75 years in good health. Specimen: blood.

In DNA form, the CDR3 reads TGTGCCAGCAGTGATGTCGTTTGGGGGGCGGGTGGCTACACCTTC. This encodes CASSDVVWGAGGYTF. The V call is TRBV2, the J call TRBJ1-2; D perhaps matches TRBD1 (6 bases). Per germline, CDR1 SNHLY and CDR2 FYNNEI. Trimming left V 3 bases short and J 7 bases short, with 18 bases between. The CDR3 extends over 15 amino acids.